A selection of T cell receptor beta chains follows, all from one sample in a study of CD8 T cells in Susac syndrome. TCRdb redid the calling of the immunoSEQ multiplex PCR reads with MiXCR, one entry per CDR3 protein. The sample has tens of thousands of distinct CDR3 sequences; around 93% are singletons. The source material was CD8+ T cells from PBMCs. Receptors were obtained from a human donor with multiple sclerosis. Both conserved end residues are part of each CDR3. A D gene is named only where the DNA matches it firmly. A clone size is listed for some rows: how often the clone was seen (once, few, many), or a class if it is expanded.

TRBJ1-1,TRBV19,few,.,CASSWGLGTEAFF,TGTGCCAGTAGCTGGGGACTGGGCACTGAAGCTTTCTTT
TRBJ2-2,TRBV11-2,once,.,CASSPWSWTRMGELFF,TGTGCCAGCAGCCCATGGTCCTGGACACGGATGGGGGAGCTGTTTTTT
TRBJ1-3,TRBV28,.,.,CASSQEFNSGNTIYF,TGTGCCAGCAGTCAGGAGTTTAACTCTGGAAACACCATATATTTT
TRBJ2-7,TRBV7-2,.,.,CASSLSVLSYEQYF,TGTGCCAGCAGCTTAAGTGTTCTCTCCTACGAGCAGTACTTC
TRBJ1-2,TRBV9,.,.,CASSVALSVGYGYTF,TGTGCCAGCAGCGTAGCCCTTAGTGTCGGCTATGGCTACACCTTC
TRBJ2-7,TRBV5-5,.,.,CASSEGEQYF,TGTGCCAGCAGCGAGGGGGAGCAGTACTTC
TRBJ1-6,TRBV7-9,.,.,CASSAPGYMNSPLHF,TGTGCCAGCAGCGCCCCGGGATACATGAATTCACCCCTCCACTTT
TRBJ2-7,TRBV13,.,TRBD2,CASTYSGGDEYF,TGTGCCAGCACTTACTCCGGGGGGGACGAGTACTTC
TRBJ1-5,TRBV2,.,.,CASSERVGARQSNQPQHF,TGTGCCAGCAGTGAAAGGGTGGGGGCCAGACAGAGCAATCAGCCCCAGCATTTT
TRBJ1-3,TRBV11-2,.,.,CASSLESLVGNTIYF,TGTGCCAGCAGCTTAGAATCGTTGGTCGGAAACACCATATATTTT
TRBJ1-5,TRBV6-6,.,.,CASSPQGREGNQPQHF,TGTGCCAGCAGCCCTCAGGGAAGAGAGGGCAATCAGCCCCAGCATTTT
TRBJ1-1,TRBV7-9,.,TRBD1,CASSLPPGQVNTEAFF,TGTGCCAGCAGCTTACCCCCGGGACAGGTGAACACTGAAGCTTTCTTT
TRBJ2-2,TRBV5-6,.,TRBD2,CASSLERGITGELFF,TGTGCCAGCAGCTTGGAGCGGGGAATCACCGGGGAGCTGTTTTTT
TRBJ1-2,TRBV29-1,.,.,CSVTGGDFNYGYTF,TGCAGCGTAACGGGCGGCGACTTTAACTATGGCTACACCTTC
TRBJ2-1,TRBV19,.,TRBD2,CASSLSGGANEQFF,TGTGCCAGTAGTCTTAGCGGGGGGGCCAATGAGCAGTTCTTC
TRBJ2-2,TRBV4-1,once,.,CASSQVFSGGSSHTGELFF,TGCGCCAGCAGCCAAGTGTTTTCTGGGGGGTCGAGTCACACCGGGGAGCTGTTTTTT
TRBJ2-7,TRBV5-4,.,TRBD2,CASSFGLASYEQYF,TGTGCCAGCAGCTTTGGACTAGCGAGTTACGAGCAGTACTTC
TRBJ2-7,TRBV12-3/TRBV12-4,.,TRBD1,CASSLGQMYEQYF,TGTGCCAGCAGTTTGGGACAGATGTACGAGCAGTACTTC
TRBJ2-5,TRBV27,.,.,CATQSWPETQYF,TGTGCCACCCAATCATGGCCGGAGACCCAGTACTTC
TRBJ2-3,TRBV12-3/TRBV12-4,.,.,CASVRTTRGDTQYF,TGTGCCAGCGTCAGGACCACGCGCGGAGATACGCAGTATTTT
TRBJ2-3,TRBV5-1,.,.,CASSRRGFLDTQYF,TGCGCCAGCAGCCGAAGGGGCTTCCTTGATACGCAGTATTTT
TRBJ2-7,TRBV9,.,.,CASSVAGDPYEQYF,TGTGCCAGCAGCGTAGCGGGGGATCCCTACGAGCAGTACTTC
TRBJ2-5,TRBV4-3,.,TRBD1,CASSRGTGAGSETQYF,TGCGCCAGCAGCCGAGGGACAGGGGCTGGTTCAGAGACCCAGTACTTC
TRBJ2-7,TRBV20-1,.,.,CSARDLQGIFYEQYF,TGCAGTGCTAGAGATCTCCAAGGGATCTTCTACGAGCAGTACTTC
TRBJ2-7,TRBV6-2/TRBV6-3,.,.,CASSLTPTYEQYF,TGTGCCAGCAGTTTAACACCGACCTACGAGCAGTACTTC
TRBJ2-7,TRBV3-1,.,.,CALGSYEQYF,TGTGCCTTGGGGTCCTACGAGCAGTACTTC
TRBJ2-1,TRBV25-1,.,.,CASSGNEQFF,TGTGCCAGCAGTGGGAATGAGCAGTTCTTC
TRBJ2-5,TRBV4-1,.,.,CASSLLTGQAGATQYF,TGCGCCAGCAGCCTCCTAACGGGGCAGGCCGGGGCGACCCAGTACTTC
TRBJ1-6,TRBV5-4,.,TRBD1,CASSPGQGGTSNSPLHF,TGTGCCAGCAGCCCGGGACAGGGGGGAACTTCGAATTCACCCCTCCACTTT
TRBJ1-1,TRBV6-5,.,TRBD1,CASSYLDGWTGLAMNTEAFF,TGTGCCAGCAGTTACTTGGACGGTTGGACAGGTCTCGCTATGAACACTGAAGCTTTCTTT
TRBJ2-2,TRBV5-6,.,TRBD1,CASSSTGQGLLGTGELFF,TGTGCCAGCAGCTCCACGGGACAGGGTTTATTGGGCACCGGGGAGCTGTTTTTT
TRBJ1-1,TRBV28,once,.,CASSLRGGPLEAFF,TGTGCCAGCAGTCTACGAGGAGGGCCTCTTGAAGCTTTCTTT
TRBJ1-2,TRBV9,.,.,CASSVGGIYGYTF,TGTGCCAGCAGCGTAGGGGGGATATATGGCTACACCTTC
TRBJ2-1,TRBV27,.,TRBD2,CASRELAGGNNEQFF,TGTGCCAGCAGAGAGCTAGCGGGGGGGAACAATGAGCAGTTCTTC
TRBJ2-7,TRBV29-1,.,TRBD1,CSVVALTGGRYEQYF,TGCAGCGTTGTTGCCCTGACAGGGGGCAGGTACGAGCAGTACTTC
TRBJ2-1,TRBV7-9,.,.,CASSFDPGSYNEQFF,TGTGCCAGCAGTTTCGACCCCGGGTCCTACAATGAGCAGTTCTTC
TRBJ2-5,TRBV12-3/TRBV12-4,.,.,CASSFVQETQYF,TGTGCCAGCAGTTTTGTCCAAGAGACCCAGTACTTC
TRBJ2-1,TRBV9,.,.,CASSGIRSSYNEQFF,TGTGCCAGCAGCGGGATCCGGAGCTCCTACAATGAGCAGTTCTTC
TRBJ2-7,TRBV13,.,.,CASGWGQGFGEQYF,TGTGCCAGCGGTTGGGGGCAGGGGTTCGGCGAGCAGTACTTC
TRBJ1-3,TRBV9,.,TRBD1,CASSGGTGLGNTIYF,TGTGCCAGCAGCGGCGGGACAGGGCTTGGAAACACCATATATTTT
TRBJ1-4,TRBV7-9,once,TRBD1,CASSSDRAHGELFF,TGTGCCAGCAGCTCCGACAGGGCACATGGGGAACTGTTTTTT
TRBJ1-1,TRBV5-4,few,.,CASSLDRNTEAFF,TGTGCCAGCAGCTTGGATAGGAACACTGAAGCTTTCTTT
TRBJ1-1,TRBV19,.,.,CASSMARENTEAFF,TGTGCCAGTAGTATGGCCAGGGAGAACACTGAAGCTTTCTTT
TRBJ1-1,TRBV27,once,TRBD1,CASSLWDRNTEAFF,TGTGCCAGCAGTTTATGGGACAGAAACACTGAAGCTTTCTTT
TRBJ2-1,TRBV29-1,.,TRBD2,CSVLRWTSGDSSSYNEQFF,TGCAGCGTGCTCAGGTGGACTAGCGGGGACTCTAGCTCCTACAATGAGCAGTTCTTC
TRBJ2-7,TRBV27,once,.,CASSLGGWSSYEQYF,TGTGCCAGCAGTTTGGGCGGATGGAGCTCCTACGAGCAGTACTTC
TRBJ2-7,TRBV9,.,.,CASSMTTGPPPEQYF,TGTGCCAGCAGCATGACGACCGGGCCTCCTCCCGAGCAGTACTTC
TRBJ2-3,TRBV4-3,once,.,CASSQDQETDTQYF,TGCGCCAGCAGCCAAGATCAGGAGACAGATACGCAGTATTTT